The present entry profiles one T cell receptor (beta chain) with its context. The specificity of this receptor is unknown. Base qualities are not provided; no much larger clone lies one nucleotide away. The data originate from a study of response to subunit inactivated influenza vaccine (dated by TCRdb to the late 2010s). Describing the broader study: Deep quantitative profiling of the T cell receptor repertoire was used in the study to follow responses to a trivalent subunit inactivated influenza vaccine. Broader findings and caveats from the paper: According to the authors, only a limited number of new T cells may be recruited by each seasonal influenza vaccination.

The CDR3 holds 15 amino acids from the cysteine to the phenylalanine. Only CDR3 DNA is held: 45 bases, read in frame from base 1. CDR1 and CDR2 are drawn from the germline V gene: MNHNS, SASEGT. V sheds 5 bases and J sheds 5 bases, leaving 19 bases between their ends. The library was built by means of RT-PCR. TCRdb lists the instrument as Illumina HiSeq 2500. In-frame beta chains were kept once TCRdb had trimmed the public reads at Q25 with fastp and called clones with MiXCR. Records with the same CDR3 protein are collapsed into one entry carrying the most frequent genes and DNA. This sample comprises roughly 540,000 distinct CDR3 sequences, approximately 24% of them detected only once. The ten largest clones take up 2.5% to 3.5% of the sample. These sequences were also reported in another study, on T cells expressing NK-cell markers. As the second publication notes: The TCR beta cDNA libraries were made using 5'RACE template switching, a step that added both a universal primer site and unique molecular identifiers. In sorted CD3+CD56+NKG2C+, CD3+CD56+NKG2C- and CD3+CD56-NKG2C+ T-cell subsets from eight or nine donors, TCR beta-chain repertoires were profiled. Of the eight sequenced donors, seven were found to be HCMV-seropositive and one was found to be HCMV-seronegative. In several experiments an anti-gammadeltaTCR antibody was added to restrict sorting to alphabetaTCR-expressing T cells. In several donors, the dominant CD3+CD56+NKG2C+ clonotypes ranked among the top 10 CD8+ clonotypes, making up 1.0-7.0% of CD8+ T cells. Those dominant clonotypes were again the most abundant among CD3+CD56-NKG2C+ cells in several donors, at roughly 25-65%. Whether the expanded NKG2C-expressing T cell clones were specific for HCMV antigens was left unclear. All eight donors whose samples were sequenced were randomly selected healthy volunteers, three of them men and five women. A commercial ELISA kit detecting HCMV-specific IgG in serum was used to determine HCMV serostatus. Peripheral blood mononuclear cells were isolated from blood by Ficoll density gradient centrifugation. Magnetic immunoseparation with Miltenyi isolation kits was used to isolate CD4+ and CD8+ T cells from PBMC. Synthesis of cDNA was primed from the TCR beta constant segment and was followed by two consecutive PCR amplification steps. The libraries were sequenced on Illumina HiSeq 2000/2500, MiSeq or NextSeq, producing 2 x 150 bp reads. MIGEC was used to demultiplex reads and group reads by UMI, and MiTCR was used to assemble and quantify clonotypes. Only TCR cDNA sequences supported by at least two reads were kept to exclude erroneous sequences. The tcR package was used for downstream repertoire analysis, and clonotypes were matched between fractions using CDR3 nucleotide sequence together with V segment. VDJmatch was used to annotate antigen specificity against VDJdb, with one amino acid substitution in CDR3 permitted.

The rearrangement joined TRBV6-1 to TRBJ2-7; TRBD1 is possibly the D segment (6 matching bases). The receptor's source is a man aged 45-65 years who received an inactivated influenza vaccine. Donor details come from another sample of the same person, matched by shared clones. Sequencing was performed on CD4+ T cells sorted from PBMCs, taken approximately 13 days after vaccination. The CDR3: CASSPHRDFSDEQYF. The bases read TGTGCCAGCAGTCCCCACAGGGATTTTAGCGACGAGCAGTACTTC.